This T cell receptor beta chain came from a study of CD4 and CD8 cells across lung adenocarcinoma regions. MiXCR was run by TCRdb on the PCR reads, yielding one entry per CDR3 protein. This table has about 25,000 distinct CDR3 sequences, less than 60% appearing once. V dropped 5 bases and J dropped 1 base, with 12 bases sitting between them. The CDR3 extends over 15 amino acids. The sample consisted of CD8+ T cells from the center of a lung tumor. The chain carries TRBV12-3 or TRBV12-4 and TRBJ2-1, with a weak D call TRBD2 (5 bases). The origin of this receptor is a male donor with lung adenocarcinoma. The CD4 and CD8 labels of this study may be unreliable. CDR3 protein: CASSESGASYNEQFF. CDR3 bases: TGTGCCAGCAGTGAGAGCGGAGCTTCCTACAATGAGCAGTTCTTC.